Each of the 27 T cell receptor beta chains below was sequenced from the same sample in a study of T-cell memory formation after mild COVID-19. TCRdb re-called the 5' RACE reads with MiXCR, one entry per CDR3 protein. Of 450,000 to 650,000 distinct CDR3 sequences listed, about 20% are singletons. Sequences were obtained from PBMCs or a T cell subset sorted from them (not recorded which). Source of these receptors: an adult woman who had mild COVID-19 (a few samples of this study predate the infection). Cell type and time point are not known.

The J gene is TRBJ1-2, the V gene TRBV9; no definite D call. The CDR3 spans 13 residues. Looked up from germline, CDR1 is SGDLS and CDR2 is YYNGEE. Trimming took 1 base from V and 4 from J, leaving 8 bases between them. The CDR3 region is CASSVYRGYGYTF. The CDR3 DNA is TGTGCCAGCAGCGTATATAGAGGCTATGGCTACACCTTC.

J is TRBJ1-5 and V is TRBV7-2; 7 nucleotides align to TRBD1. The V gene end was trimmed by 2 bases and the J gene end by 5 bases; junction bases not matched to a gene: 6. This CDR3 is 15 amino acids long. CDR1 and CDR2 (germline): SGHTA, FQGNSA. CDR3 DNA: TGTGCCAGCAGCTTAACAGGGGTAAGGGATCAGCCCCAGCATTTT. Its translation is CASSLTGVRDQPQHF.

This clonotype was seen more than once but under ten times. This sequence joins TRBV5-1 and TRBJ2-7; D is perhaps TRBD2 (6 bases). The CDR3 consists of 16 residues. Trimming removed 4 bases from V and 4 bases from J, with 21 bases in between. Germline V gives CDR1 SGHRS, CDR2 YFSETQ. CDR3 in DNA: TGCGCCAGCAGCGGGACTGGGTCGGGACTGCATTACGAGCAGTACTTC. As protein: CASSGTGSGLHYEQYF.

This chain links TRBV20-1 with TRBJ2-7, with 9 bases aligning to TRBD2. Trimming cost V 2 bases and J 3 bases; bases outside gene matches: 2. Germline V gene data show CDR1 as DFQATT and CDR2 as SNEGSKA (reference sequence). CDR3 length: 13 amino acids. The CDR3 protein is CSARQRGDYEQYF. The CDR3 nucleotides read TGCAGTGCTAGACAGCGGGGGGACTACGAGCAGTACTTC.

This clonotype was found a few times. V gene TRBV4-1 combines with J gene TRBJ2-7; TRBD1 agrees at 8 bases. The CDR3 runs to 15 residues. The J segment lost 1 base and the V segment lost 1 base, leaving 3 bases of the junction unmatched. From germline, CDR1 is MGHRA and CDR2 YSYEKL. The CDR3 DNA reads TGCGCCAGCAGCCAAGTTCACAGGGGGTCCTACGAGCAGTACTTC. Translated: CASSQVHRGSYEQYF.

This clonotype has more than one count but fewer than ten. The chain carries TRBV29-1 and TRBJ2-1, with 9 bases fitting TRBD2. This CDR3 has 15 amino acids. V dropped 2 bases and J dropped 1; count of bases not matched to a gene: 3. Germline lookup yields CDR1 SQVTM and CDR2 ANQGSEA. CDR3 region: CSVEFAGGSYNEQFF. The CDR3 DNA reads TGCAGCGTTGAATTTGCGGGAGGGTCCTACAATGAGCAGTTCTTC.

The J gene is TRBJ2-1, the V gene TRBV7-9; D is possibly TRBD2 (6 bases). The CDR3 has 14 amino acids. The germline V and J ends were trimmed by 5 bases and 6 bases, with 14 bases remaining between them. The germline CDR1 and CDR2 sequences are SEHNR and FQNEAQ (reference sequence). In DNA, the CDR3 is TGTGCCAGCAGCCTAGGGACTGGGAGCAATGAGCAGTTCTTC. Translation gives CASSLGTGSNEQFF.

This clonotype showed up just once. The chain is built from TRBV6-5 and TRBJ1-2; D unresolved. The germline gives CDR1 MNHEY, CDR2 SVGAGI. V lost 6 bases to trimming and J lost 8 bases, with 16 bases between them. The CDR3 length is 13 residues. The CDR3 DNA follows: TGTGCCAGCAGCCGAAAGGAGGGCGGGGGCTACACCTTC. Its translation is CASSRKEGGGYTF.

The V and J genes are TRBV12-3 or TRBV12-4 and TRBJ1-1; D ambiguous. The CDR3 consists of 15 residues. Trimming pared 2 bases from V and 3 bases from J, leaving 13 bases between. The CDR3 DNA is TGTGCCAGCAGTTTAAGAGGAGCCACCGACACTGAAGCTTTCTTT. It codes for CASSLRGATDTEAFF.

This clonotype has ten or more counts. The chain recombines TRBV24-1 with TRBJ2-3; no clear D. The CDR3 sequence is 16 residues long. Trimming removed 4 bases at V and 2 bases at J, with 15 bases between. Germline assignment: CDR1 KGHDR and CDR2 SFDVKD. The CDR3 sequence: CATSDPRSGDTDTQYF. The CDR3 DNA is TGTGCCACCAGTGACCCTCGGTCAGGCGACACAGATACGCAGTATTTT.

This clonotype was observed a few times. V and J are TRBV28 and TRBJ2-5, with 8 bases lining up with TRBD1. The CDR3 consists of 15 residues. CDR1 and CDR2 from the germline V gene are MDHEN and SYDVKM. The J segment lost 5 bases and the V segment lost 5 bases, leaving 10 bases of the junction unmatched. The CDR3 sequence: CASSHPDRAWETQYF. The DNA of the CDR3 is TGTGCCAGCAGTCATCCGGACAGGGCCTGGGAGACCCAGTACTTC.

V gene TRBV24-1 combines with J gene TRBJ2-1, with D perhaps given as TRBD1 or TRBD2 (5 bases each). CDR1 is KGHDR, CDR2 SFDVKD, per germline. The CDR3 runs to 15 residues. Trimming removed 3 bases at V and 3 bases at J, with 11 bases between. The DNA for the CDR3 is TGTGCCACCAGTGATGGGGGAAGGGGCTACAATGAGCAGTTCTTC. Its protein product is CATSDGGRGYNEQFF.

In this sample, this clonotype turned up many times. A junction end diverges from the germline sequence, so it may reflect a read error. This chain connects TRBV6-5 to TRBJ1-1; D gene uncertain. The CDR3 loop spans 14 amino acids. CDR1 is MNHEY, CDR2 SVGAGI, per germline. This CDR3 is CASSYGRMNTEAFF. The CDR3 coding sequence is TGCGCCAGCAGCTACGGACGGATGAACACTGAAGCTTTCTTT.

The chain recombines TRBV3-1 with TRBJ2-3; D possibly corresponds to TRBD2 (6 bases). V shed 0 bases and J shed 1 base, with 11 bases lying between them. The CDR3 consists of 16 residues. Germline CDR1 reads LGHDT; CDR2 reads YNNKEL (reference sequence). The CDR3 coding sequence is TGTGCCAGCAGCCAAGATCCGGGGGACCGCACAGATACGCAGTATTTT. Translated, it gives CASSQDPGDRTDTQYF.

The rearrangement joins TRBV3-1 to TRBJ2-4; TRBD2 might be the D (7 bases). Trimming removed 4 bases from V and 10 bases from J, with 20 bases in between. From germline, CDR1 is LGHDT and CDR2 YNNKEL (reference sequence). The CDR3 is 15 residues long. In DNA form, the CDR3 reads TGTGCCAGCAGCCCGAGGGTGGTACAGGGAGGGATTCAGTACTTC. It translates to CASSPRVVQGGIQYF. The full variable domain, in which reference TRBV3-1 and TRBJ2-4 provide the parts outside the CDR3, is DTAVSQTPKYLVTQMGNDKSIKCEQNLGHDTMYWYKQDSKKFLKIMFSYNNKELIINETVPNRFSPKSPDKAHLNLHINSLELGDSAVYFCASSPRVVQGGIQYFGAGTRLSVL.

This chain joins TRBV24-1 and TRBJ2-1; 7 bases line up with TRBD1. Losses at the gene ends were 3 bases for V and 4 bases for J; bases not matched to a gene: 8. CDR1 KGHDR and CDR2 SFDVKD come from the germline V gene. The CDR3 totals 16 residues. The CDR3 spells CATSDIQGLHYNEQFF. In DNA form, the CDR3 reads TGTGCCACCAGTGATATACAGGGGCTGCATTACAATGAGCAGTTCTTC.

This clonotype showed up just a few times. This chain uses TRBV24-1 with TRBJ1-5, with 12 bases that match TRBD1. The CDR3 has 20 amino acids. V lost 5 bases to trimming and J lost 2 bases; unmatched junction nucleotides: 15. In germline, CDR1 is KGHDR, CDR2 SFDVKD. The CDR3 sequence is CATSVRDRGLKAVGNQPQHF. The CDR3 nucleotides read TGTGCCACCAGTGTCCGGGACAGGGGGCTAAAAGCCGTTGGCAATCAGCCCCAGCATTTT.

This clonotype was detected once. The rearrangement joins TRBV15 to TRBJ2-3; 14 nucleotides match TRBD2. The V segment lost 4 bases and the J segment 2 bases; nucleotides outside the gene matches: 5. The germline gives CDR1 LNHNV, CDR2 YYDKDF (reference sequence). The CDR3 loop spans 17 amino acids. The CDR3 nucleotides are TGTGCCACCAGCACCTTGACTAGCGGGAGGGCCACAGATACGCAGTATTTT. Its translation is CATSTLTSGRATDTQYF.

The chain carries TRBV6-6 and TRBJ2-5, with D perhaps matching TRBD1 (6 bases). Germline V lookup: CDR1 MNHNY, CDR2 SVGAGI (reference sequence). CDR3 length: 14 residues. The ends were cut back, 5 bases at V and 6 bases at J, with 16 bases in the middle. The CDR3 loop is CASSTGQGQKTQYF. The CDR3 nucleotides are TGTGCCAGCAGTACCGGCCAGGGGCAAAAGACCCAGTACTTC.

The chain combines TRBV27 with TRBJ2-7; TRBD1 or TRBD2 may be the D gene (5 bases each). Deletions cut 7 bases from V and 0 bases from J, with 10 bases between. The germline gives CDR1 MNHEY, CDR2 SMNVEV (reference sequence). The CDR3 has 13 residues. The CDR3 sequence is CASNRDGSYEQYF. CDR3 sequence (DNA): TGTGCCAGCAACCGGGACGGCTCCTACGAGCAGTACTTC.

This clonotype has just a few counts. This chain connects TRBV7-2 to TRBJ2-3; 9 bases fit TRBD1. CDR1 is SGHTA and CDR2 is FQGNSA in the germline V gene. CDR3 length: 15 amino acids. V trimming: 2 bases; J trimming: 6 bases; junction bases outside the gene matches: 6. As DNA, the CDR3 is TGTGCCAGCAGCTTAAGGACAGGGGACACGGATACGCAGTATTTT. This translates into CASSLRTGDTDTQYF.

The chain joins TRBV12-3 or TRBV12-4 to TRBJ1-5; D gene unclear. The CDR3 totals 16 residues. The V gene lost 3 bases and the J gene lost 0 bases, with 12 bases spanning the gap. CDR3 in amino acids: CASSFLDRGSNQPQHF. The DNA for the CDR3 is TGTGCCAGCAGTTTCCTAGACCGGGGTAGCAATCAGCCCCAGCATTTT.

The chain couples TRBV12-3 or TRBV12-4 to TRBJ2-3, with 9 bases identical to TRBD1. J lost 2 bases, V lost 6 bases, and 18 bases had no gene match. This CDR3 is 19 amino acids long. The CDR3 sequence is CASSSGQGRLYSYTDTQYF. The CDR3 region has the DNA TGTGCCAGCAGCTCTGGACAGGGGCGACTCTACTCCTACACAGATACGCAGTATTTT.

V usage is TRBV18 and J usage is TRBJ1-2, with D tentatively TRBD1 (5 bases). This CDR3 has 14 amino acids. Germline V gene lookup returns CDR1 KGHSH and CDR2 LQKENI. V was pared by 1 base and J by 2 bases, with 8 bases between. In nucleotides, the CDR3 is TGTGCCAGCTCACCACTTCAGGGAAACTATGGCTACACCTTC. It yields the protein CASSPLQGNYGYTF.

The rearrangement links TRBV10-2 to TRBJ1-1; D not resolved. CDR3 length: 15 residues. The V and J ends lost 4 bases and 0 bases respectively, with 12 bases between them. CDR1 is WSHSY, CDR2 SAAADI, per germline. The DNA for the CDR3 is TGCGCCAGCAGTGGAGGACTCGGGGTGAACACTGAAGCTTTCTTT. Translation gives CASSGGLGVNTEAFF.

The V and J genes are TRBV6-6 and TRBJ2-3; 10 bases agree with TRBD2. This CDR3 comprises 17 residues. Trimming at V came to 1 base and at J to 5 bases, leaving 9 bases not matched to a gene. Germline lookup yields CDR1 MNHNY and CDR2 SVGAGI (reference sequence). The DNA of the CDR3 is TGTGCCAGCAGTTACTTAGGAGCGGGGGGGCTAAGAGATACGCAGTATTTT. Its translation is CASSYLGAGGLRDTQYF.

DNA of the CDR3: TGTGCCAGCAGCCCCCGAAGGGAGATGGATCAGCCCCAGCATTTT. Its translation: CASSPRREMDQPQHF. The chain uses TRBV14 and TRBJ1-5; the D is unclear. The germline gives CDR1 SGHDN, CDR2 FVKESK. The germline V and J ends were trimmed by 4 bases and 5 bases, with 15 bases remaining between them. The CDR3 runs 15 residues. The full variable domain, its missing parts supplied by reference TRBV14 and TRBJ1-5, is EAGVTQFPSHSVIEKGQTVTLRCDPISGHDNLYWYRRVMGKEIKFLLHFVKESKQDESGMPNNRFLAERTGGTYSTLKVQPAELEDSGVYFCASSPRREMDQPQHFGDGTRLSIL.